The entry below gives a single T cell receptor (beta chain) sequence along with its context. Its antigen remains unidentified. No much larger clonotype is one base removed from it; base qualities were not supplied. Trimming takes 6 bases off V and 0 bases off J; junction bases not matched to a gene: 14. The CDR3 runs 17 amino acids, cysteine and phenylalanine included. Only the CDR3 DNA stays, 51 bases, in frame from base 1. According to the germline V gene (reference sequence), CDR1 reads SEHNR and CDR2 reads FQNEAQ. The sample is drawn from a study of beta chain features in type 1 diabetes (dated by TCRdb to the late 2010s). In the study overall: No differences in mean age, gender distribution, total cell number or subset yield were found between patients and healthy donors. A total of about 110 million sorted cells were examined across all samples, and the number of cells per subset was strongly correlated with RNA yield. Naive and central memory subsets were obtained from all 28 donors, but regulatory and stem cell-like memory subsets were isolated from only 8 patients and about 8 healthy donors. The study compared the TCRB repertoires of sorted circulating CD4+ T cell subsets in recently diagnosed type 1 diabetes patients with those in matched healthy donors.

Each donor gave one peripheral blood draw, roughly 0.11 L on average, collected into heparinised tubes. A BD FACSAria II and a panel including CD45RO, CCR7, CD25, CD127, CD95 and CD27 were used to sort naive, central memory, regulatory and stem cell-like memory CD4+ T cells. All sorted populations exceeded 95% purity. Right away, PBMCs were isolated by Lymphoprep density gradient centrifugation and were stained directly, with no culture step. Samples were stained and sorted in pairs, with one healthy donor and one patient per experiment, so that batch effects were minimized. The entire isolated RNA was reverse transcribed using the High Capacity cDNA Reverse Transcription Kit, and thus expressed TCRB transcripts were sequenced. Deep immunoSEQ sequencing was applied to naive, central memory and regulatory T cell samples, giving an average of roughly 3.5 million total reads per sample. After sorted cells were lysed in RLT buffer, RNA was extracted with DNase-treated RNeasy Micro or Mini kits, with the choice depending on cell number. Each cell subset was processed on its own to prevent cross-contamination, while patient and healthy donor samples were processed together. The immunoSEQ multiplex PCR was used to amplify TCRB sequences from cDNA, yielding 87-bp fragments that span the CDR3 region. Sequencing of the amplicons was done on the Illumina HiSeq platform. The original pipeline was this. PCR bias was computationally corrected using synthetic template baselines, reads within Hamming distance 2 were collapsed, and singletons that could not be merged were discarded. By aligning reads against IMGT, V, D and J genes, CDR3 length, and insertions or deletions at six rearrangement sites were assigned. Within each subset, clonotype counts were normalized to the number of sorted cells before true diversity and Gini coefficients were calculated with the tcR R package. The overlap coefficient, calculated on TCRB nucleotide sequences, was used to quantify repertoire sharing. As a proxy for the pre-selection repertoire, out-of-frame TCRB sequences from naive cells were analyzed. The table was pulled from immuneACCESS by TCRdb, which kept in-frame rearrangements only. Such tables lose some clones; where checked, under half of the loss comes from unresolved V genes, and the rest has no known cause. From that table come the V and J calls and clone size; the DNA was used to work out D and trimming. Here the sample has about 270,000 clones; approximately 15% occur a single time. The ten largest clonotypes hold more than 0.015% of the sample.

Findings and caveats that apply to the study as a whole: Sequencing cDNA rather than genomic DNA could over-represent highly expressing activated cells, although activation and CD3 levels did not differ between groups. Because small numbers of individuals were included in the HLA sub-analyses, any influence of HLA type on TCRB rearrangement was left unresolved. In all four CD4+ subsets, TCRB CDR3 length was moderately but significantly shorter in type 1 diabetes patients. At VDJ recombination sites, patients with type 1 diabetes made fewer insertions and deleted more nucleotides, a pattern implying thymic rearrangement abnormalities. Naive, central memory and regulatory TCRB repertoires appeared to be more similar among patients than among healthy donors. Shorter templates might be favored by PCR, yet because patient and control samples were amplified and corrected together, any such skew would affect both groups equally.

Input material: naive CD4+ T cells from blood. The sample's cell subset or site label, in plain terms: true naive CD4+ T cells. This receptor was taken from a man under 40 with type 1 diabetes. Recombination linked TRBV7-9 to TRBJ2-7, with 7 bases in between that match TRBD1. The DNA is TGTGCCAGCAGACCTAATGCCTTCCGGGACAGCTCCTACGAGCAGTACTTC. Protein translation: CASRPNAFRDSSYEQYF.